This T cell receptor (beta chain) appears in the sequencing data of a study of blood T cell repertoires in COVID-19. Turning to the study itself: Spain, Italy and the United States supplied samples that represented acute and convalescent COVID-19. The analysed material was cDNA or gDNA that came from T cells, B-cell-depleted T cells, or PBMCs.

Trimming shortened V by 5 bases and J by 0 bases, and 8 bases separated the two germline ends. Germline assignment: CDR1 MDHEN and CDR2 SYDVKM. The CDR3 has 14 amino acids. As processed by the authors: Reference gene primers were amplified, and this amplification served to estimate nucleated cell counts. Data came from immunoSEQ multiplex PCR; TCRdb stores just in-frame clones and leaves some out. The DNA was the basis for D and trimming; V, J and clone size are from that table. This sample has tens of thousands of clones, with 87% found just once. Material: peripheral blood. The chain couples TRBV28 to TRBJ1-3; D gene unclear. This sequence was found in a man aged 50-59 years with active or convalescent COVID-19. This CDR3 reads CASSNSGSGNTIYF. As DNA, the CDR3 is TGTGCCAGCAGTAACAGTGGCTCTGGAAACACCATATATTTT.